This T cell receptor beta chain appears in the sequencing data of a study of blood T cell repertoires in COVID-19. In the study overall: COVID-19 samples from acute and convalescent phases originated in the United States, Italy and Spain. T cells, B-cell-depleted T cells, or PBMCs provided the cDNA or gDNA that served as material.

The CDR3 runs to 16 residues. Germline V lookup: CDR1 SGHAT, CDR2 FQNNGV. Trimming removed 5 bases at V and 0 bases at J, with 14 bases between. Authors' processing steps: The authors estimated nucleated cell counts from reference gene primer amplification. Generated by immunoSEQ multiplex PCR, the TCRdb table keeps only in-frame clones and is missing some. D and trimming were read from the DNA, whereas the V and J calls and clone size are those reported in that table. This sample has roughly 220,000 clones, with 80% to 85% found just once. The gene calls are TRBV11-2 and TRBJ1-3, with TRBD1 as a possible D gene (6 bases). The clonotype was recovered from a woman aged 30 to 39 who had recovered from COVID-19. Sequencing used peripheral blood. The CDR3: CASSVRQVHSGNTIYF. CDR3 DNA sequence: TGTGCCAGCAGCGTACGACAGGTACACTCTGGAAACACCATATATTTT.